Below are 14 T cell receptor beta chains sequenced from a single sample in a study of T cells in women clearing cervical HPV infection. Produced via immunoSEQ multiplex PCR; TCRdb's table is partial and in-frame only. Its listing shows some 50,000 clones. The sequenced sample was blood buffy coat. The receptors come from a woman aged 18-70 years with a cervical HPV16 infection that either progressed to CIN3+ or cleared (not recorded which).

About this clone itself: Coverage ceases 3 residues before the CDR3 finishes, and the germline J gene fills in the end. The chain joins TRBV2 to TRBJ1-3; TRBD1 aligns across 8 bases. The V gene's germline CDR1 is SNHLY and CDR2 FYNNEI. Trimming removed 4 bases from V and 3 bases from J; junction bases left unmatched: 11. This CDR3 spans 17 amino acids. CDR3 in amino acids: CASSGVGQGAYGNTIYF. The CDR3 DNA, read in part, is TGTGCCAGCAGTGGGGTGGGGCAGGGGGCGTATGGAAACACC.

About this clone: Read sequence stops 3 residues before the CDR3 end, and the germline J gene provides the missing end. V usage is TRBV29-1 and J usage is TRBJ1-4; 9 bases map to TRBD1. Germline V gene data show CDR1 as SQVTM and CDR2 as ANQGSEA. The CDR3 sequence is 13 residues long. The junction had 8 bases not matched to a gene; V was cut back by 7 bases and J by 8 bases. The CDR3 loop is CSARGTGREKLFF. The sequenced CDR3 bases are TGCAGCGCCCGGGGGACAGGGCGAGAAAAA.

Remarks on this clone: Read sequence stops 3 residues before the CDR3 end, and the germline J gene provides the missing end. The V and J genes are TRBV30 and TRBJ1-1; possible D gene TRBD1, 5 bases. Trimming took off 4 bases at V and 6 bases at J, with 15 bases between the two ends. This CDR3 spans 13 amino acids. Germline CDR1 GTSNPN, CDR2 SVGIG (reference sequence). CDR3 DNA, as far as it was read: TGTGCCTGGAACCCAGGGTGGGGCTCTGAA. This sequence encodes CAWNPGWGSE. The whole CDR3 protein reads CAWNPGWGSEAFF.

As for this clone: From the germline J gene comes the end of the CDR3, since the read stops 3 residues before it. The V and J genes are TRBV7-6 and TRBJ1-3; D unclear. Trimming removed 6 bases at V and 0 bases at J, with 6 bases between. Germline V lookup: CDR1 SGHVS, CDR2 FNYEAQ. This CDR3 has 13 residues. The CDR3 is CASSPNSGNTIYF. The CDR3 DNA, read in part, is TGTGCCAGCAGTCCCAACTCTGGAAACACC.

Regarding this clone: The read finishes 3 residues shy of the CDR3 end, and the germline J gene is used to complete it. The genes are TRBV11-2 and TRBJ1-6, with TRBD1 matching over 11 bases. The length of the CDR3 is 15 residues. J gave up 12 bases and V 4 bases, and 8 bases lay outside the gene matches. Per germline, CDR1 SGHAT and CDR2 FQNNGV. CDR3 in amino acids: CASSSRTGGRIPLHF. CDR3 DNA, as far as it was read: TGTGCCAGCAGCTCTCGGACAGGGGGCCGGATACCC.

As concerns this clone: The read comes to an end 3 residues before the CDR3 does, leaving the germline J gene to fill in the end. The V and J genes are TRBV7-8 and TRBJ2-1; D might be TRBD2 (6 bases). CDR3 length: 12 residues. V was shortened by 7 bases and J by 8 bases, with 12 bases between the two germline ends. Germline V gives CDR1 SGHVS, CDR2 FQNEAQ. CDR3 residues: CASIGRGYEQFF. The sequenced part of the CDR3 DNA is TGTGCCAGCATAGGGCGGGGCTATGAG. The complete variable domain, with remaining parts taken from reference TRBV7-8 and TRBJ2-1, reads GAGVSQSPRYKVAKRGQDVALRCDPISGHVSLFWYQQALGQGPEFLTYFQNEAQLDKSGLPSDRFFAERPEGSVSTLKIQRTQQEDSAVYLCASIGRGYEQFFGPGTRLTVL.

With respect to this clone: The read comes to an end 3 residues before the CDR3 does, leaving the germline J gene to fill in the end. V usage is TRBV18 and J usage is TRBJ1-5; 7 bases align to TRBD1. Germline assignment: CDR1 KGHSH and CDR2 LQKENI. The CDR3 has 13 amino acids. The junction had 5 bases not matched to a gene; V was cut back by 6 bases and J by 6 bases. CDR3 bases read: TGTGCCAGCTCCCAGGACAGGCCTCAGCCC. Its translation is CASSQDRPQP. The whole CDR3 protein is CASSQDRPQPQHF.

On this clone itself: The sequence runs out 3 residues before the end of the CDR3; the remainder is reconstructed from the germline J gene. The rearrangement links TRBV20-1 to TRBJ2-3, with 11 bases that match TRBD2. Germline-derived CDR1 and CDR2 are DFQATT and SNEGSKA (reference sequence). The CDR3 sequence is 15 residues long. Trimming cost V 6 bases and J 4 bases; bases outside gene matches: 9. CDR3 DNA (partial): TGCAGTGCCAAATGGACTAGCGGGCCCGCAGATACG. Translating gives CSAKWTSGPADT. Given in full, the CDR3 is CSAKWTSGPADTQYF.

Concerning this clone itself: The observed sequence ends 3 residues before the CDR3 terminus, with the missing tail filled in from the germline J gene. The rearrangement links TRBV19 to TRBJ2-1; D possibly corresponds to TRBD2 (6 bases). Per germline, CDR1 LNHDA and CDR2 SQIVND (reference sequence). There are 14 residues in the CDR3. V lost 5 bases to trimming and J lost 7 bases, with 15 bases between them. The CDR3 loop reads CASSWGDGGNEQFF. The sequenced part of the CDR3 DNA is TGTGCCAGTAGTTGGGGGGACGGGGGAAATGAG.

The CDR3 here is CASSFSGFDNSPLHF. CDR3 DNA (partial): TGTGCCAGCAGCTTTTCAGGGTTCGATAATTCACCC. V gene TRBV7-9 combines with J gene TRBJ1-6, with a tentative D call TRBD1 (5 bases). The CDR3 is cut off 3 residues early in the read; its end comes from the germline J gene. The CDR3 is made up of 15 amino acids. The V end lost 3 bases, the J end lost 5 bases, and 11 bases lay between the germline ends. Germline lookup yields CDR1 SEHNR and CDR2 FQNEAQ (reference sequence).

On this clone itself: The missing CDR3 end, 3 residues past where the read stops, is filled in from the germline J gene. The rearrangement joins TRBV5-6 to TRBJ2-3; a weak D match, TRBD1 (5 bases). Germline CDR1 SGHDT, CDR2 YYEEEE. The CDR3 loop spans 14 amino acids. The CDR3 sequence is CASSSPTDNQPQYF. The covered CDR3 bases are TGTGCCAGCAGCTCCCCGACAGACAATCAGCCG.

As regards this clone: The read halts 3 residues ahead of the CDR3 end, with the missing end drawn from the germline J gene. V is TRBV6-1 and J is TRBJ2-3; 10 bases fit TRBD2. The V segment lost 2 bases and the J segment 4 bases; nucleotides outside the gene matches: 6. The germline V gene has CDR1 MNHNS and CDR2 SASEGT. The CDR3 runs to 16 residues. The CDR3 bases that were read are TGTGCCAGCAGTGAATGGAGCGGGGGGGCCTCAGATACG. Protein sequence: CASSEWSGGASDT. The whole CDR3 sequence is CASSEWSGGASDTQYF.

To note about this clone: The read gets to within 3 residues of the CDR3 end, and the germline J gene fills in the rest. The J gene is TRBJ2-5, the V gene TRBV24-1, with 9 bases identical to TRBD2. V shed 5 bases, J shed 4 bases, and the junction held 7 bases outside the gene matches. CDR1 is KGHDR and CDR2 is SFDVKD in the germline V gene. The length of the CDR3 is 15 residues. CDR3 bases read: TGTGCCACCAGTGGTTTTAGCGGGGGAGTAGAGACC. Translated: CATSGFSGGVET. The whole CDR3 is CATSGFSGGVETQYF.

Notes on this clone: The read stops 3 residues short of the end of the CDR3; the missing end is completed from the germline J gene. The chain couples TRBV5-1 to TRBJ1-1; unclear D gene. Germline CDR1 and CDR2: SGHRS and YFSETQ. The CDR3 is 14 residues long. V shed 2 bases and J shed 5 bases, with 13 bases lying between them. CDR3 bases read: TGCGCCAGCAGCTTTGGGCCCCACGGTACTGAA. Amino acid sequence: CASSFGPHGTE. The CDR3 in its entirety is CASSFGPHGTEAFF.